Described below is a single TCR beta chain sequence and its context. CDR1 and CDR2 (germline): LGHDT, YNNKEL (reference sequence). The CDR3 length is 16 residues. V gave up 4 bases and J gave up 6 bases; unmatched junction bases: 11. The sample belongs to a study of blood T cell repertoires in COVID-19. Overall study context: Donors in the United States, Italy and Spain gave samples during acute or convalescent COVID-19. Sources were T cells, B-cell-depleted T cells, or PBMCs; the material itself was cDNA or gDNA.

In the study's own analysis: By means of reference gene primer amplification, nucleated cell counts were estimated. Sequenced by immunoSEQ multiplex PCR; TCRdb stores in-frame clones only, minus some. That table is the source of V, J and clone size, and D and trimming were worked out from the DNA. In the table there are over 150,000 clones, 84% of which are singletons. The source is a human donor in a cohort sampled during active COVID-19. The sequenced material came from peripheral blood. V gene TRBV3-1 (or the pseudogene TRBV3-2) combines with J gene TRBJ2-1; 8 nucleotides agree with TRBD1. The CDR3 is CASSPIGQGTLNEQFF. The CDR3, as DNA: TGTGCCAGCAGCCCGATAGGACAGGGCACCCTCAATGAGCAGTTCTTC.